These 22 T cell receptor beta chains share one sample of origin, sequenced in a study of technical replicates of blood from a few donors. The assay was immunoSEQ multiplex PCR, and TCRdb's table has in-frame clones only and misses some. The repertoire holds 75,000 to 90,000 clones, with approximately 96% as singletons. The source material was T cells isolated from PBMCs. These receptors originate from a human donor in good health.

The rearrangement joins TRBV7-3 to TRBJ2-3; tentative D call: TRBD1 (6 bases). Deletions cut 3 bases from V and 6 bases from J, with 10 bases between. The CDR3 spans 13 residues. Germline V gene data show CDR1 as SGHTA and CDR2 as FQGTGA. The CDR3 region is CASSFGQSDTQYF. As DNA, the CDR3 is TGTGCCAGCAGCTTTGGACAGTCCGATACGCAGTATTTT.

J is TRBJ2-1 and V is TRBV7-8; a weak D match, TRBD2 (6 bases). Germline-derived CDR1 and CDR2 are SGHVS and FQNEAQ. CDR3 length: 12 amino acids. V shed 1 base and J shed 11 bases, with 9 bases lying between them. The CDR3 nucleotides are TGTGCCAGCAGCTTAGAGACTAGGCAGCAGTTCTTC. Its protein product is CASSLETRQQFF.

The V gene is TRBV9, the J gene TRBJ1-2; D call uncertain. CDR1 is SGDLS and CDR2 is YYNGEE in the germline V gene. Trimming shortened V by 0 bases and J by 6 bases, and 9 bases separated the two germline ends. The CDR3 is made up of 13 amino acids. In DNA form, the CDR3 reads TGTGCCAGCAGCGTAGCCGACTTCGATGGCTACACCTTC. Translation: CASSVADFDGYTF.

This clone was detected only a few times. This sequence joins TRBV7-9 and TRBJ1-1; D ambiguous. The V end lost 3 bases, the J end lost 3 bases, and 8 bases lay between the germline ends. The CDR3 loop spans 13 amino acids. Per germline, CDR1 SEHNR and CDR2 FQNEAQ (reference sequence). The CDR3 DNA sequence: TGTGCCAGCAGCTTTGGCGGGGACACTGAAGCTTTCTTT. This translates into CASSFGGDTEAFF.

J is TRBJ1-1 and V is TRBV2; TRBD1 matches at 7 bases. CDR1 is SNHLY and CDR2 is FYNNEI in the germline V gene. This CDR3 region has 14 residues. V gave up 6 bases and J gave up 3 bases; unmatched junction bases: 7. CDR3 amino acids: CASRTRGQDTEAFF. As DNA, the CDR3 is TGTGCCAGCAGAACGAGGGGGCAGGACACTGAAGCTTTCTTT.

The CDR3 sequence: CASSQAGTGAFFYGYTF. CDR3 nucleotide sequence: TGTGCCAGCAGTCAAGCCGGGACAGGGGCGTTCTTCTATGGCTACACCTTC. The V gene is TRBV27, the J gene TRBJ1-2; 10 positions match TRBD1. V dropped 5 bases and J dropped 4; count of bases not matched to a gene: 13. Per germline, CDR1 MNHEY and CDR2 SMNVEV (reference sequence). CDR3 length: 17 residues.

This sequence joins TRBV7-2 and TRBJ1-5; D not resolved. This CDR3 region has 16 residues. V lost 5 bases and J lost 0, with 14 bases in between. Germline CDR1 reads SGHTA; CDR2 reads FQGNSA. The CDR3 loop is CASSRGGKTSNQPQHF. CDR3 coding DNA: TGTGCCAGCAGCCGAGGAGGCAAAACTAGCAATCAGCCCCAGCATTTT.

The gene calls are TRBV6-5 and TRBJ2-1, with 8 positions matching TRBD1. The length of the CDR3 is 16 residues. The ends lost 2 bases at V and 3 bases at J; junction bases unmatched: 6. Germline V gene data show CDR1 as MNHEY and CDR2 as SVGAGI. DNA for the CDR3: TGTGCCAGCAGTTACCCAGGGACAGGAATCTACAATGAGCAGTTCTTC. It specifies CASSYPGTGIYNEQFF.

The chain carries TRBV4-1 and TRBJ1-1; D unclear. The CDR3 extends over 13 amino acids. Germline V gives CDR1 MGHRA, CDR2 YSYEKL. The germline V and J ends were trimmed by 2 bases and 4 bases, with 8 bases remaining between them. CDR3 sequence reads: CASSQLGITEAFF. For the CDR3, the DNA is TGCGCCAGCAGCCAACTGGGCATCACTGAAGCTTTCTTT.

This clone was detected once. J is TRBJ2-2 and V is TRBV2; D unresolved. V was pared by 11 bases and J by 0 bases, with 10 bases between. Germline-derived CDR1 and CDR2 are SNHLY and FYNNEI. There are 13 residues in the CDR3. CDR3 nucleotide sequence: TGTGCCTCCAGACTTTCGAACACCGGGGAGCTGTTTTTT. The encoded protein is CASRLSNTGELFF.

The CDR3 bases are TGTGCCAGCAGCCTCCGACAGGAGTATGGCTACACCTTC. The encoded protein is CASSLRQEYGYTF. The chain has TRBV11-3 and TRBJ1-2; D might be TRBD1 (6 bases). CDR1 is SGHNT, CDR2 YENEEA, per germline. CDR3 length: 13 residues. V was shortened by 5 bases and J by 5 bases, with 12 bases between the two germline ends.

The chain links TRBV5-6 to TRBJ1-3; 7 bases line up with TRBD1. V was clipped by 1 base and J by 2 bases; unmatched bases: 6. Germline lookup yields CDR1 SGHDT and CDR2 YYEEEE. The CDR3 extends over 16 amino acids. The CDR3: CASSLTGEVAGNTIYF. In DNA form, the CDR3 reads TGTGCCAGCAGCTTGACAGGGGAAGTTGCTGGAAACACCATATATTTT.

The rearrangement links TRBV13 to TRBJ1-1, with 7 bases aligning to TRBD1. Per the germline V gene, CDR1 is PRHDT and CDR2 is FYEKMQ (reference sequence). V trimming: 5 bases; J trimming: 4 bases; junction bases outside the gene matches: 7. The CDR3 contains 14 residues. CDR3 coding DNA: TGTGCCAGCAGCCAAGAGGGGGCGCTCACTGAAGCTTTCTTT. Amino acids: CASSQEGALTEAFF.

The rearrangement uses TRBV5-8 and TRBJ2-6; 9 bases align to TRBD1. The CDR3 is made up of 17 amino acids. The V and J ends lost 3 bases and 0 bases, in that order; junction bases with no gene match: 4. Looked up from germline, CDR1 is SGHTS and CDR2 is YDEGEE. CDR3 protein: CASSWDRDSSGANVLTF. The CDR3 nucleotides are TGTGCCAGCAGCTGGGACAGGGATTCCTCTGGGGCCAACGTCCTGACTTTC.

The rearrangement links TRBV5-4 to TRBJ2-1; tentatively, D is TRBD2 (6 bases). Germline loops: CDR1 SGHNT, CDR2 YYREEE (reference sequence). The CDR3 is 15 residues long. V was pared by 3 bases and J by 0 bases, with 10 bases between. Written as DNA, the CDR3 is TGTGCCAGCAGCTCGGACGGGAGCTCCTACAATGAGCAGTTCTTC. Translated: CASSSDGSSYNEQFF.

The gene calls are TRBV6-1 and TRBJ2-7, with 8 bases fitting TRBD2. The CDR3 covers 16 residues. Trimming removed 3 bases from V and 4 bases from J; junction bases left unmatched: 11. The V gene's germline CDR1 is MNHNS and CDR2 SASEGT. The CDR3 here is CASSEGSSGLGYEQYF. The CDR3 bases are TGTGCCAGCAGTGAGGGATCTTCGGGACTAGGGTACGAGCAGTACTTC.

V usage is TRBV9 and J usage is TRBJ2-7; D possibly corresponds to TRBD2 (7 bases). Germline CDR1 reads SGDLS; CDR2 reads YYNGEE. The CDR3 covers 16 residues. V lost 4 bases and J lost 4, with 21 bases in between. In DNA, the CDR3 is TGTGCCAGCAGCAGGTCTTCGGGGGGCGCTTTTTACGAGCAGTACTTC. Its translation: CASSRSSGGAFYEQYF.

The chain couples TRBV19 to TRBJ2-7, with D perhaps matching TRBD1 (6 bases). The germline V and J ends were trimmed by 9 bases and 0 bases, with 24 bases remaining between them. This CDR3 has 17 amino acids. The germline gives CDR1 LNHDA, CDR2 SQIVND (reference sequence). DNA of the CDR3: TGTGCCAGCTCCGACAGGTCTAGCTTCTACAGCTCCTACGAGCAGTACTTC. Translated: CASSDRSSFYSSYEQYF.

The rearrangement links TRBV12-5 to TRBJ2-7; D is uncertain. From germline, CDR1 is LGHNT and CDR2 FRNRAP. This CDR3 region has 12 residues. Trimming took 4 bases from V and 4 from J, leaving 8 bases between them. The CDR3 region is CASGSGRYEQYF. Here the CDR3 DNA reads TGTGCTAGTGGTTCTGGGCGTTACGAGCAGTACTTC.

The chain is built from TRBV18 and TRBJ2-7; 11 nucleotides agree with TRBD2. The germline gives CDR1 KGHSH, CDR2 LQKENI. This CDR3 is 15 amino acids long. V shed 4 bases and J 2 bases; nucleotides not matched to a gene: 4. CDR3 sequence: CASSHGTSGTYEQYF. The CDR3 nucleotides are TGTGCCAGCTCACATGGGACTAGCGGCACCTACGAGCAGTACTTC.

V is TRBV7-9 and J is TRBJ2-1, with no clear D. V lost 3 bases, J lost 6 bases, and 6 bases lay in between. Germline loops: CDR1 SEHNR, CDR2 FQNEAQ (reference sequence). This CDR3 is built from 12 residues. The CDR3 coding sequence is TGTGCCAGCAGCTTTGGTAGCAATGAGCAGTTCTTC. Protein sequence: CASSFGSNEQFF. Full variable domain (rest looked up from reference TRBV7-9 and TRBJ2-1): DTGVSQNPRHKITKRGQNVTFRCDPISEHNRLYWYRQTLGQGPEFLTYFQNEAQLEKSRLLSDRFSAERPKGSFSTLEIQRTEQGDSAMYLCASSFGSNEQFFGPGTRLTVL.

The genes are TRBV9 and TRBJ1-5; 7 bases line up with TRBD1. The CDR3 length is 15 residues. V was clipped by 0 bases and J by 4 bases; unmatched bases: 4. Germline loops: CDR1 SGDLS, CDR2 YYNGEE. CDR3: CASSVGGGQNQPQHF. The DNA of the CDR3 is TGTGCCAGCAGCGTAGGAGGGGGCCAAAATCAGCCCCAGCATTTT.